One sample yielded the 22 T cell receptor beta chains listed below, sequenced in a study of T-cell memory formation after mild COVID-19. In TCRdb, the 5' RACE reads were re-called with MiXCR into one record per CDR3 protein. Found here are 180,000 or so distinct CDR3 sequences, 16% of them singletons; the top ten hold about 2%. The sequenced material came from PBMCs or a T cell subset sorted from them (not recorded which). All receptors come from an adult woman who had mild COVID-19 (a few samples of this study predate the infection). Cell type and time point are not known.

This clonotype was picked up a small number of times. The J gene is TRBJ1-5, the V gene TRBV7-9; the D gene is possibly TRBD1 (5 bases). This CDR3 is 17 amino acids long. Trimming cost V 5 bases and J 5 bases, with 22 bases left between them. Germline CDR1 reads SEHNR; CDR2 reads FQNEAQ (reference sequence). CDR3 sequence: CASSQNTGTRGDQPQHF. As DNA, the CDR3 is TGTGCCAGCAGCCAAAACACCGGGACCCGTGGAGATCAGCCCCAGCATTTT.

This clonotype has only one observation. This rearrangement joins TRBV7-2 to TRBJ1-2; D ambiguous. V shed 5 bases and J shed 3 bases, with 13 bases lying between them. Germline loops: CDR1 SGHTA, CDR2 FQGNSA. CDR3 length equals 14 residues. In DNA, the CDR3 is TGTGCCAGCAGCATTTACGACGGAGACTATGGCTACACCTTC. Protein: CASSIYDGDYGYTF.

This clonotype turned up a few times. The chain joins TRBV4-1 to TRBJ2-1; D possibly corresponds to TRBD1 (7 bases). The CDR3 covers 19 residues. In germline, CDR1 is MGHRA, CDR2 YSYEKL. The V and J ends lost 1 base and 7 bases respectively, with 26 bases between them. In nucleotides, the CDR3 is TGCGCCAGCAGCCAAGTTTTGTTTGGTCGGGGGCCGACAGGGAATGAGCAGTTCTTC. This sequence encodes CASSQVLFGRGPTGNEQFF.

The chain links TRBV15 to TRBJ2-3; 7 bases fit TRBD1. The CDR3 loop spans 15 amino acids. Germline V gene sequence: CDR1 LNHNV, CDR2 YYDKDF (reference sequence). After removal of 8 bases from V and 1 base from J, the junction contained 9 bases not matched to a gene. The CDR3 region has the DNA TGTGCCACCGGGAAACAGGGGAGAGGCACAGATACGCAGTATTTT. Amino acid sequence: CATGKQGRGTDTQYF.

The table lists this clonotype with a few counts. This chain joins TRBV18 and TRBJ2-1; the match to TRBD2 covers 8 bases. The CDR3 covers 16 residues. Trimming cost V 3 bases and J 1 base; bases outside gene matches: 5. CDR1 is KGHSH, CDR2 LQKENI, per germline. The CDR3 reads CASSPFSGGSYNEQFF. The CDR3 DNA reads as TGTGCCAGCTCACCTTTCTCGGGAGGGTCCTACAATGAGCAGTTCTTC.

The rearrangement links TRBV5-8 to TRBJ2-2; D is undetermined. The germline gives CDR1 SGHTS, CDR2 YDEGEE. The ends were cut back, 4 bases at V and 6 bases at J, with 7 bases in the middle. The CDR3 runs to 12 residues. CDR3 sequence (DNA): TGTGCCAGCAGCGATCCGGCCGGGGAGCTGTTTTTT. It encodes CASSDPAGELFF.

The rearrangement uses TRBV30 and TRBJ2-1; the D gene could be TRBD1 or TRBD2 (5 bases each). The germline CDR1 and CDR2 sequences are GTSNPN and SVGIG (reference sequence). V lost 4 bases, J lost 2 bases, and 12 bases lay in between. The length of the CDR3 is 14 residues. CDR3 residues: CAWNPGPPYNEQFF. The CDR3 bases are TGTGCCTGGAACCCGGGACCCCCCTACAATGAGCAGTTCTTC.

In this sample, this clonotype turned up a few times. This sequence joins TRBV29-1 and TRBJ2-3, with D uncertain. The germline V gene encodes CDR1 SQVTM and CDR2 ANQGSEA. Trimming removed 1 base at V and 2 bases at J, with 7 bases between. CDR3 size: 13 residues. The DNA for the CDR3 is TGCAGCGTTGAAGGGACCAACACAGATACGCAGTATTTT. It is translated as CSVEGTNTDTQYF.

The sample holds a few counts of this clonotype. This chain joins TRBV7-3 and TRBJ1-6; D is possibly TRBD1 (6 bases). CDR1 and CDR2 from the germline V gene are SGHTA and FQGTGA. Trimming cost V 7 bases and J 9 bases, with 25 bases left between them. This CDR3 has 17 amino acids. The chain's CDR3 is CASTTAIEGSDSSPLHF. As DNA, the CDR3 is TGTGCCAGCACCACCGCCATTGAGGGCTCGGACAGTTCACCCCTCCACTTT.

The V call is TRBV4-2, the J call TRBJ2-4; a possible D gene is TRBD1 (5 bases). V lost 0 bases and J lost 4, with 10 bases in between. CDR3 length: 15 amino acids. The germline V gene encodes CDR1 LGHNA and CDR2 YNFKEQ. The DNA for the CDR3 is TGTGCCAGCAGCCAAGATCAGGGAACGAAAAACATTCAGTACTTC. It translates to CASSQDQGTKNIQYF.

The chain uses TRBV19 and TRBJ1-5; unclear D gene. This CDR3 is 15 amino acids long. Germline-derived CDR1 and CDR2 are LNHDA and SQIVND (reference sequence). Between the trimmed V and J ends, which lost 7 bases and 0 bases, there was a span of 13 bases. In DNA form, the CDR3 reads TGTGCCAGTACCCTTCGGGGATATAGCAATCAGCCCCAGCATTTT. Protein sequence: CASTLRGYSNQPQHF. The entire variable domain, with the rest obtained from reference TRBV19 and TRBJ1-5, is as follows: DGGITQSPKYLFRKEGQNVTLSCEQNLNHDAMYWYRQDPGQGLRLIYYSQIVNDFQKGDIAEGYSVSREKKESFPLTVTSAQKNPTAFYLCASTLRGYSNQPQHFGDGTRLSIL.

This clonotype turned up a few times. This chain links TRBV5-1 with TRBJ2-7, with D maybe TRBD1 (5 bases). Trimming removed 0 bases at V and 5 bases at J, with 15 bases between. Germline CDR1 SGHRS, CDR2 YFSETQ. This CDR3 has 15 residues. CDR3 coding DNA: TGCGCCAGCAGCTTGGAGGGTAACCCCAGGGACGAGCAGTACTTC. Translated: CASSLEGNPRDEQYF.

This rearrangement joins TRBV19 to TRBJ1-5; 8 bases fit TRBD1. Germline V CDR1 and CDR2: LNHDA, SQIVND (reference sequence). After removal of 6 bases from V and 4 bases from J, the junction contained 2 bases not matched to a gene. This CDR3 contains 13 residues. CDR3 amino acids: CASRGTGNQPQHF. CDR3 in DNA: TGTGCCAGTAGAGGGACAGGAAATCAGCCCCAGCATTTT.

This clonotype was seen a handful of times. This sequence joins TRBV27 and TRBJ2-5; 9 nucleotides align to TRBD1. This CDR3 has 15 residues. The junction had 11 bases not matched to a gene; V was cut back by 8 bases and J by 4 bases. The germline CDR1 and CDR2 sequences are MNHEY and SMNVEV (reference sequence). The CDR3 coding sequence is TGTGCCAGCGCACCACGACAGGGGGGAGGAGAGACCCAGTACTTC. As protein: CASAPRQGGGETQYF.

This clonotype showed up just a few times. V is TRBV11-2 and J is TRBJ1-1; D not resolved. The CDR3 spans 13 residues. The V and J ends lost 2 bases and 0 bases respectively, with 4 bases between them. Germline loops: CDR1 SGHAT, CDR2 FQNNGV. The CDR3 DNA sequence: TGTGCCAGCAGCTTATATATGAACACTGAAGCTTTCTTT. This encodes CASSLYMNTEAFF.

This clonotype was detected a few times. The chain carries TRBV7-9 and TRBJ2-5; D is uncertain. Germline CDR1 and CDR2: SEHNR and FQNEAQ (reference sequence). The CDR3 consists of 11 residues. Deletions cut 5 bases from V and 6 bases from J, with 7 bases between. The CDR3 loop reads CASSPQQTQYF. The DNA of the CDR3 is TGTGCCAGCAGCCCCCAGCAGACCCAGTACTTC.

This clonotype was found many times. This rearrangement joins TRBV6-6 to TRBJ2-2, with 7 bases fitting TRBD2. This CDR3 has 16 amino acids. Per the germline V gene, CDR1 is MNHNY and CDR2 is SVGAGI (reference sequence). V was clipped by 6 bases and J by 8 bases; unmatched bases: 15. Here the CDR3 reads CASSAFSGFPQGELFF. In nucleotides, the CDR3 is TGTGCCAGCAGCGCCTTTAGCGGGTTTCCCCAGGGGGAGCTGTTTTTT.

J is TRBJ1-1 and V is TRBV30; no reliable D call. This CDR3 spans 14 amino acids. V was clipped by 0 bases and J by 3 bases, with 11 bases between them. The V gene's germline CDR1 is GTSNPN and CDR2 SVGIG (reference sequence). CDR3 residues: CAWSVLFGDTEAFF. CDR3 DNA: TGTGCCTGGAGTGTACTTTTCGGGGACACTGAAGCTTTCTTT.

The gene calls are TRBV20-1 and TRBJ2-3; 15 positions agree with TRBD2. With V trimmed by 5 bases and J by 6 bases, 0 bases remained unmatched. CDR3 length: 13 residues. The V gene's germline CDR1 is DFQATT and CDR2 SNEGSKA (reference sequence). The CDR3 DNA reads TGCAGTGCTGGGACTAGCGGGGGGGATACGCAGTATTTT. Translation: CSAGTSGGDTQYF.

At least ten counts were recorded for this clonotype. This chain uses TRBV18 with TRBJ2-7, with a weak D call TRBD2 (6 bases). CDR1 and CDR2 (germline): KGHSH, LQKENI. This CDR3 is 17 amino acids long. Trimming cost V 3 bases and J 0 bases, with 18 bases left between them. CDR3 amino acids: CASSPAGTSPISYEQYF. DNA for the CDR3: TGTGCCAGCTCACCCGCGGGGACTTCTCCCATCTCCTACGAGCAGTACTTC.

This clonotype was picked up a small number of times. This sequence joins TRBV19 and TRBJ2-5, with 12 bases lining up with TRBD2. The CDR3 is 18 residues long. Germline V gene sequence: CDR1 LNHDA, CDR2 SQIVND (reference sequence). V shed 1 base, J shed 1 base, and the junction held 7 bases outside the gene matches. CDR3 region: CASSIAKTSGSRQETQYF. In nucleotides, the CDR3 is TGTGCCAGTAGTATAGCGAAGACTAGCGGGAGCCGCCAAGAGACCCAGTACTTC.

The sample holds a few counts of this clonotype. The rearrangement links TRBV4-2 to TRBJ2-7; 11 nucleotides align to TRBD2. The germline CDR1 and CDR2 sequences are LGHNA and YNFKEQ. V lost 3 bases, J lost 7 bases, and 14 bases stayed unmatched. There are 17 residues in the CDR3. The CDR3 is CASSQGRTLAGGWEQYF. CDR3 in DNA: TGTGCCAGCAGCCAGGGCCGGACATTAGCGGGAGGGTGGGAGCAGTACTTC.